The present TCR beta chain was sequenced within a study of T cells in Graves' hyperthyroidism and ophthalmopathy. About the research overall: Before any treatment, at initial diagnosis, peripheral blood was collected.

Ophthalmopathy cases met thresholds of Clinical Activity Score at least 3, NOSPECS grade at least 4 and duration under 3 months. Each diagnosis was grounded in clinical symptoms, serum thyroxine and TRAb, thyroid ultrasound, and orbital computed tomography. Study findings and constraints: In blood, most of the thyroid clonotypes expanded above 0.001 were also present.

About this clonotype: No antigen is known for it.

RNA transcripts gave rise to amplified TCR beta CDR3 regions. In the first-round RT-PCR of the TCR CDR3, the HTBI primer set was used. TCRdb passed the multiplex PCR reads through MiXCR, listing each CDR3 protein once. Here the sample spans approximately 400,000 distinct CDR3 sequences, over 12% being singletons. J was trimmed by 5 bases and V by 3 bases; bases with no gene match: 6. CDR3 size: 15 residues. Germline V gene sequence: CDR1 SQVTM, CDR2 ANQGSEA. Sequenced input: blood. V gene TRBV29-1 combines with J gene TRBJ2-4, with 11 bases fitting TRBD1. The receptor comes from a man aged 50 to 59 with Graves' ophthalmopathy. The CDR3 protein is CSVDRLGQGENIQYF. CDR3 nucleotides: TGCAGCGTTGATAGGTTGGGACAGGGGGAAAACATTCAGTACTTC. The whole variable domain, remainder taken from reference TRBV29-1 and TRBJ2-4, is SAVISQKPSRDICQRGTSLTIQCQVDSQVTMMFWYRQQPGQSLTLIATANQGSEATYESGFVIDKFPISRPNLTFSTLTVSNMSPEDSSIYLCSVDRLGQGENIQYFGAGTRLSVL.